This TCR beta chain was sequenced for a study of OX40 agonist ivuxolimab in advanced cancers. Overall study: An anti-OX40 (CD134) antibody with agonistic activity, ivuxolimab, was administered to patients. A male proportion of over 70% was recorded, with mean age around 55 years and range roughly 23 to 90.

Study-wide findings and caveats: Expanded clones were, on average, more numerous among CD8+ T cells than CD4+.

Autoimmune disease history or systemic immunosuppression excluded patients. A remark on this clone: Antigen: not known.

The germline V gene has CDR1 KGHSH and CDR2 LQKENI. The CDR3 contains 13 residues. V was shortened by 3 bases and J by 6 bases, with 8 bases between the two germline ends. Clones were sequenced by immunoSEQ multiplex PCR, and TCRdb holds only the in-frame ones, with some missing. The table lists tens of thousands of clones, about 92% of them singletons. The sample in question was CD4+ or CD8+ T cells sorted from blood, obtained in a trial of the OX40 agonist ivuxolimab. The receptor was derived from an adult with an advanced solid tumor such as melanoma, head and neck, liver or kidney cancer. This rearrangement joins TRBV18 to TRBJ2-2; D call uncertain. The CDR3 DNA sequence: TGTGCCAGCTCACCGTCGAGCCCCGGGGAGCTGTTTTTT. It encodes CASSPSSPGELFF.